Shown below are 14 T cell receptor beta chains from a single sample sequenced in a study of T cells expressing NK-cell markers. TCRdb re-called the 5' RACE reads; one entry per CDR3 protein, DNA not given. The table lists approximately 380,000 distinct CDR3 sequences. Sequencing was carried out using blood T cells: a sorted CD56 or NKG2C T cell subset, CD4+ or CD8+ T cells, or bulk PBMC T cells (not recorded which). The receptor set was obtained from a man aged 18-70 years in good health.

J is TRBJ2-7 and V is TRBV18; TCRdb proposes TRBD2, but this gene call is untestable without DNA. Germline V CDR1 and CDR2: KGHSH, LQKENI. The CDR3 runs to 16 residues. The CDR3 sequence: CASSPPRTFLRSEQYF.

This chain uses TRBV5-1 with TRBJ2-7; TCRdb lists TRBD1, though no DNA is available to test this call. Germline CDR1 reads SGHRS; CDR2 reads YFSETQ. CDR3 length equals 16 residues. The CDR3 loop is CASSLNGQGSLYEQYF.

The CDR3 loop is CASSLWDRDYTGELFF. The chain is built from TRBV12-3 or TRBV12-4 and TRBJ2-2; TCRdb returns TRBD1, unconfirmable since there is no DNA. The CDR3 loop spans 16 amino acids.

The V and J genes are TRBV19 and TRBJ1-2; TCRdb calls TRBD1, which cannot be checked without DNA. The CDR3 loop spans 15 amino acids. Germline CDR1 reads LNHDA; CDR2 reads SQIVND (reference sequence). The CDR3 reads CASVPDARQGYGYTF.

The chain carries TRBV6-1 and TRBJ2-3; TCRdb indicates TRBD2, and absent DNA this call remains unverified. The CDR3 runs 14 residues. Germline V gene sequence: CDR1 MNHNS, CDR2 SASEGT. CDR3: CASSEGGGKDTQYF.

The chain has TRBV20-1 and TRBJ1-5. This CDR3 is 15 amino acids long. Germline V gives CDR1 DFQATT, CDR2 SNEGSKA (reference sequence). The chain's CDR3 is CSARVQGLGNQPQHF.

J is TRBJ2-1 and V is TRBV20-1; TCRdb selects TRBD2, and the lack of DNA leaves this call unchecked. This CDR3 region has 15 residues. Per the germline V gene, CDR1 is DFQATT and CDR2 is SNEGSKA (reference sequence). CDR3 sequence: CSALLGGGIYNEQFF.

The chain couples TRBV27 to TRBJ2-7; TCRdb gives TRBD1 as the D gene, but with no DNA this cannot be confirmed. Germline V gene lookup returns CDR1 MNHEY and CDR2 SMNVEV (reference sequence). The CDR3 consists of 15 residues. The CDR3 is CASSFKQGESYEQYF.

The chain couples TRBV10-3 to TRBJ2-5; the D gene TCRdb calls, TRBD1, cannot be checked with no DNA. This CDR3 contains 15 residues. The germline gives CDR1 ENHRY, CDR2 SYGVKD. CDR3 region: CAISESGDRQETQYF.

The chain links TRBV28 to TRBJ2-3; TCRdb's D call, TRBD2, is unchecked because there is no DNA. The CDR3 contains 14 residues. CDR1 MDHEN and CDR2 SYDVKM come from the germline V gene. This CDR3 reads CASSFSVSTDTQYF.

V usage is TRBV12-3 or TRBV12-4 and J usage is TRBJ1-5. This CDR3 region has 12 residues. CDR3 amino acids: CASSLMGQPQHF.

The chain couples TRBV2 to TRBJ1-4; TCRdb indicates TRBD1, and absent DNA this call remains unverified. The CDR3 consists of 14 residues. CDR1 SNHLY and CDR2 FYNNEI come from the germline V gene. This CDR3 is CASSPGRLGEKLFF.

V gene TRBV19 combines with J gene TRBJ2-2. Germline V lookup: CDR1 LNHDA, CDR2 SQIVND (reference sequence). There are 13 residues in the CDR3. The CDR3 is CASSIRRTGELFF.

The chain uses TRBV20-1 and TRBJ1-2; lacking DNA, the TRBD1 call made by TCRdb goes unchecked. The length of the CDR3 is 13 residues. Germline loops: CDR1 DFQATT, CDR2 SNEGSKA (reference sequence). This CDR3 reads CSARQGEVGGYTF.